This T cell receptor beta chain was recovered during a study of cytomegalovirus exposure and HLA in healthy donors. Germline V gene lookup returns CDR1 LNHDA and CDR2 SQIVND (reference sequence). The junction had 9 bases not matched to a gene; V was cut back by 3 bases and J by 13 bases. The CDR3 runs 14 residues. General study findings and limits: Prior analysis indicated that the majority of TCR beta V segments exhibited productivity approximately 87% or approximately 30% of the time. TCR beta sequences reportedly predicted most subjects' HLA-A and HLA-B alleles accurately. CMV serostatus was the only recorded immune exposure for donors.

A multiplex PCR was run with 60 Vbeta primers and 13 Jbeta primers. Using immunoSEQ multiplex PCR, the repertoire was profiled, and TCRdb retains in-frame clones only, with some absent. The sample carries about 65,000 clones, roughly 80% recorded once. In regard to this clone: Its antigen is not known.

Nominally healthy donors provided the samples, though records likely missed some immune exposures. This rearrangement joins TRBV19 to TRBJ1-6; 7 positions agree with TRBD1. The sequenced sample consisted of PBMCs. This sequence originates from a girl between 5 and 17 years old in good health and CMV-seropositive. The chain's CDR3 is CASSIRTGRDPLHF. The DNA for the CDR3 is TGTGCCAGTAGTATCCGGACAGGTCGTGACCCCCTCCACTTT.